The clone carrying this TCR beta chain was counted only a few times. What it binds is not known. This record belongs to a study of cytomegalovirus exposure and HLA in healthy donors. In the study overall: Roughly four fifths of some 390 genotyped donors fell in the Caucasian-associated ancestry cluster. General study results and limits: Serostatus for CMV was the only available immune exposure information. It was in a later analysis that TCR association rates were seen to vary by HLA locus, highest for DRB1 and lowest for HLA-C.

Vbeta (60) and Jbeta (13) primers were used in the PCR. Generated by immunoSEQ multiplex PCR, the TCRdb table keeps only in-frame clones and is missing some. Counted here are about 120,000 clones, 81% occurring once; the ten biggest clones make up 3% to 4%. The donors gave bone marrow, and they were healthy. Germline V lookup: CDR1 ENHRY, CDR2 SYGVKD. Unmatched junction bases numbered 6, after V lost 0 bases and J lost 1 base. The CDR3 is 18 amino acids. The clonotype was recovered from a woman in her twenties or thirties in good health and CMV-seronegative. The chain employs TRBV10-3 and TRBJ2-6; TRBD1 matches 7 bases. Sample: PBMCs. CDR3 residues: CAISESRGQGSGANVLTF. The CDR3, as DNA: TGTGCCATCAGTGAGTCTAGGGGGCAAGGATCTGGGGCCAACGTCCTGACTTTC.